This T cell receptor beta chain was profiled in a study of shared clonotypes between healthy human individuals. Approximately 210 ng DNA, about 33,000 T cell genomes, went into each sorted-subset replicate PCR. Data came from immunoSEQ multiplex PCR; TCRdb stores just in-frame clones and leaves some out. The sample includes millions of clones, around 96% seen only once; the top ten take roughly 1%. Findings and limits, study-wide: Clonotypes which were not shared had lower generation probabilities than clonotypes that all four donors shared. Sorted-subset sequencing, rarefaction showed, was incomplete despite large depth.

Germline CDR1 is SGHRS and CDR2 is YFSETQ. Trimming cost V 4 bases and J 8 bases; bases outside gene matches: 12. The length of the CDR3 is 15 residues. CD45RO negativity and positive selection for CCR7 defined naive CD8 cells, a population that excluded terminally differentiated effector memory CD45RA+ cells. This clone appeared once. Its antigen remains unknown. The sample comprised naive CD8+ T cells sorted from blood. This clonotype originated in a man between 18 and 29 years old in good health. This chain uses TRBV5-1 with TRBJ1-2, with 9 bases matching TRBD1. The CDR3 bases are TGCGCCAGCAGCCTAAGGACAGGGGAGGCGGTAGGCTACACCTTC. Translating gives CASSLRTGEAVGYTF.